The 13 T cell receptor beta chains presented below share a single source sample, sequenced in a study of blood T cell repertoires in COVID-19. The repertoire was sequenced with immunoSEQ multiplex PCR; TCRdb's copy has only in-frame clones and lacks some. This sample yields over 85,000 clones, of which approximately 91% are seen a single time; about 4% belongs to the top ten. Sequenced sample: peripheral blood. Source of these receptors: a man between 18 and 35 years old with acute or convalescent COVID-19.

The chain joins TRBV25-1 to TRBJ2-1; 8 bases match TRBD1. Germline V gives CDR1 MGHDK, CDR2 SYGVNS. The CDR3 loop spans 16 amino acids. V dropped 5 bases and J dropped 6; count of bases not matched to a gene: 12. CDR3 sequence (DNA): TGTGCCAGCAGTCCCTCTACAGGGGGGCGATCCAATGAGCAGTTCTTC. Translation gives CASSPSTGGRSNEQFF.

The genes are TRBV27 and TRBJ1-2; 7 bases agree with TRBD1. V lost 2 bases to trimming and J lost 5 bases; unmatched junction nucleotides: 2. Germline assignment: CDR1 MNHEY and CDR2 SMNVEV (reference sequence). This CDR3 spans 13 amino acids. The CDR3 region is CASSLVQGYGYTF. CDR3 DNA: TGTGCCAGCAGTTTAGTACAGGGGTATGGCTACACCTTC.

This sequence joins TRBV5-1 and TRBJ2-3, with unresolved D. V lost 0 bases and J 2 bases, leaving 13 bases between the germline ends. Per the germline V gene, CDR1 is SGHRS and CDR2 is YFSETQ. CDR3 length: 16 residues. The CDR3 DNA reads as TGCGCCAGCAGCTTGGGGAACTACCTATCCACAGATACGCAGTATTTT. Protein sequence: CASSLGNYLSTDTQYF.

This chain joins TRBV24-1 and TRBJ2-1; 8 bases align to TRBD1. This CDR3 is built from 16 residues. The junction had 7 bases not matched to a gene; V was cut back by 3 bases and J by 4 bases. From germline, CDR1 is KGHDR and CDR2 SFDVKD. The CDR3 sequence is CATSDPQQGGYNEQFF. CDR3 nucleotide sequence: TGTGCCACCAGTGATCCACAACAGGGGGGATACAATGAGCAGTTCTTC.

The J gene is TRBJ1-5, the V gene TRBV20-1, with 7 positions matching TRBD1. Per the germline V gene, CDR1 is DFQATT and CDR2 is SNEGSKA (reference sequence). Trimming removed 3 bases from V and 4 bases from J; junction bases left unmatched: 6. The CDR3 contains 14 residues. Here the CDR3 reads CSASAGTANQPQHF. For the CDR3, the DNA is TGCAGTGCTAGTGCCGGGACAGCTAATCAGCCCCAGCATTTT.

This clone was observed a handful of times. The chain has TRBV19 and TRBJ2-2; TRBD2 matches 7 bases. The germline gives CDR1 LNHDA, CDR2 SQIVND (reference sequence). V lost 3 bases to trimming and J lost 6 bases; unmatched junction nucleotides: 7. The CDR3 consists of 15 residues. The DNA of the CDR3 is TGTGCCAGTAGTATCCGCGGGAGTTCGGCCGGGGAGCTGTTTTTT. This translates into CASSIRGSSAGELFF.

This chain uses TRBV4-1 with TRBJ2-7; TRBD2 matches at 9 bases. The V and J ends lost 0 bases and 3 bases, in that order; junction bases with no gene match: 3. The V gene's germline CDR1 is MGHRA and CDR2 YSYEKL. This CDR3 has 15 amino acids. The CDR3 region is CASSQEREGFYEQYF. DNA for the CDR3: TGCGCCAGCAGCCAAGAGCGGGAGGGTTTCTACGAGCAGTACTTC.

The chain combines TRBV5-4 with TRBJ2-1; 12 nucleotides match TRBD2. J gave up 4 bases and V 4 bases, and 6 bases lay outside the gene matches. The CDR3 length is 16 residues. Looked up from germline, CDR1 is SGHNT and CDR2 is YYREEE (reference sequence). This CDR3 reads CASSPGTSGFYNEQFF. For the CDR3, the DNA is TGTGCCAGCAGCCCCGGGACTAGCGGGTTTTACAATGAGCAGTTCTTC.

This clone has a single count. V usage is TRBV3-1 (or the pseudogene TRBV3-2) and J usage is TRBJ2-1, with TRBD2 matching 8 bases. The CDR3 sequence is 14 residues long. Germline V gene sequence: CDR1 LGHDT, CDR2 YNNKEL (reference sequence). After removal of 4 bases from V and 7 bases from J, the junction contained 6 bases not matched to a gene. CDR3 in DNA: TGTGCCAGCAGCCCGATGGGCGGGAGGAATGAGCAGTTCTTC. Residues: CASSPMGGRNEQFF.

The chain is built from TRBV5-1 and TRBJ1-2; D may be TRBD1 (6 bases). Per germline, CDR1 SGHRS and CDR2 YFSETQ. The CDR3 sequence is 12 residues long. Trimming took off 4 bases at V and 2 bases at J, with 6 bases between the two ends. This chain's CDR3 is CASSDRNYGYTF. CDR3 nucleotide sequence: TGCGCCAGCAGCGACAGGAACTATGGCTACACCTTC.

This clone is a singleton in its sample. V is TRBV5-1 and J is TRBJ1-1; 8 positions agree with TRBD1. The germline CDR1 and CDR2 sequences are SGHRS and YFSETQ. After removal of 3 bases from V and 3 bases from J, the junction contained 7 bases not matched to a gene. This CDR3 comprises 15 residues. CDR3 region: CASSSPDREDTEAFF. CDR3 nucleotide sequence: TGCGCCAGCAGCTCCCCGGACAGGGAGGACACTGAAGCTTTCTTT.

V usage is TRBV12-3 or TRBV12-4 and J usage is TRBJ1-1; D is undetermined. V was pared by 5 bases and J by 5 bases, with 12 bases between. This CDR3 is built from 13 residues. CDR3 DNA: TGTGCCAGCAGTAACCGACGAGGTACTGAAGCTTTCTTT. Translation gives CASSNRRGTEAFF.

The CDR3 reads CASSRRLAGDYNEQFF. CDR3 nucleotide sequence: TGTGCCAGTAGTAGAAGACTAGCGGGGGATTACAATGAGCAGTTCTTC. The V call is TRBV19, the J call TRBJ2-1; 12 bases map to TRBD2. This CDR3 has 16 amino acids. Looked up from germline, CDR1 is LNHDA and CDR2 is SQIVND (reference sequence). With V trimmed by 4 bases and J by 4 bases, 5 bases remained unmatched.